A selection of T cell receptor beta chains follows, all from one sample in a study of cytomegalovirus exposure and HLA in healthy donors. Sequencing was performed with immunoSEQ multiplex PCR; in TCRdb, only in-frame clones are kept and a portion is missing. The table records roughly 160,000 clones, roughly 80% of them present only once. The sequenced sample consisted of PBMCs. The source of these receptors is a male donor in good health and CMV-seronegative. Each CDR3 is given with its conserved first and last residue. The order of the fields is V gene, J gene, D gene, clone size, CDR3 DNA, CDR3 protein. A D gene is named only where the DNA matches it firmly. Clone sizes are given selectively: once, few, many, or a class where the clone is expanded.

v_gene: TRBV5-6; j_gene: TRBJ2-7; d_gene: -; abundance: -; CDR3nt: TGTGCCAGCAGCTTGGAACCGAGGGTTCGCGGCTACGAGCAGTACTTC; CDR3aa: CASSLEPRVRGYEQYF
v_gene: TRBV27; j_gene: TRBJ2-4; d_gene: -; abundance: -; CDR3nt: TGTGCCAGCACCCCTTCGGACAGAAACATTCAGTACTTC; CDR3aa: CASTPSDRNIQYF
v_gene: TRBV4-1; j_gene: TRBJ2-7; d_gene: -; abundance: once; CDR3nt: TGCGCCAGCAGCCAAGGTCGCGGAACCGAGCAGTACTTC; CDR3aa: CASSQGRGTEQYF
v_gene: TRBV27; j_gene: TRBJ1-1; d_gene: -; abundance: -; CDR3nt: TGTGCCAGCGCTGTACGGCGGGGGGCGCGAGTCACTGAAGCTTTCTTT; CDR3aa: CASAVRRGARVTEAFF
v_gene: TRBV19; j_gene: TRBJ1-5; d_gene: -; abundance: few; CDR3nt: TGTGCCAGCAAAACAGGAGGGTTAGGTCAGCCCCAGCATTTT; CDR3aa: CASKTGGLGQPQHF
v_gene: TRBV5-1; j_gene: TRBJ2-1; d_gene: -; abundance: once; CDR3nt: TGCGCCAGCAGCTTGGGTCAGGGGTCCTACAATGAGCAGTTCTTC; CDR3aa: CASSLGQGSYNEQFF
v_gene: TRBV9; j_gene: TRBJ1-5; d_gene: -; abundance: -; CDR3nt: TGTGCCACCCGAGCAGAGGGTCTACCGAATCAGCCCCAGCATTTT; CDR3aa: CATRAEGLPNQPQHF
v_gene: TRBV7-9; j_gene: TRBJ1-1; d_gene: -; abundance: -; CDR3nt: TGTGCCAGCAGCCGCGCCCCCGGGTTGGCTTTCTTT; CDR3aa: CASSRAPGLAFF
v_gene: TRBV7-2; j_gene: TRBJ1-3; d_gene: -; abundance: -; CDR3nt: TGTGCCAGCAGCCCAGGGGCACCTGGAAACACCATACATTTT; CDR3aa: CASSPGAPGNTIHF
v_gene: TRBV27; j_gene: TRBJ2-3; d_gene: TRBD2; abundance: few; CDR3nt: TGTGCCAGCAGCCGGGGACTAGCGGGGCGGTTATTTTGGGATACGCAGTATTTT; CDR3aa: CASSRGLAGRLFWDTQYF
v_gene: TRBV11-2; j_gene: TRBJ1-1; d_gene: -; abundance: -; CDR3nt: TGTGCCAGCAGCTCCACAGGGCGGGGAGGGACTGAAGCTTTCTTT; CDR3aa: CASSSTGRGGTEAFF
v_gene: TRBV6-1; j_gene: TRBJ1-6; d_gene: -; abundance: -; CDR3nt: TGTGCCACCTCCGACAGTCTTTGGTCACCCCTCCACTTT; CDR3aa: CATSDSLWSPLHF
v_gene: TRBV10-3; j_gene: TRBJ2-1; d_gene: TRBD2; abundance: -; CDR3nt: TGTGCCATCAGTGGGACTAGCGGGAACTCCTACAATGAGCAGTTCTTC; CDR3aa: CAISGTSGNSYNEQFF
v_gene: TRBV19; j_gene: TRBJ2-2; d_gene: TRBD1; abundance: -; CDR3nt: TGTGCCACCCCGGACAGGGGGAACACCGGGGAGCTGTTTTTT; CDR3aa: CATPDRGNTGELFF
v_gene: TRBV6-5; j_gene: TRBJ2-2; d_gene: -; abundance: -; CDR3nt: TGTGCCAGCAGTAAATTGGTCACCGGGGAACTGTTTTTT; CDR3aa: CASSKLVTGELFF
v_gene: TRBV4-1; j_gene: TRBJ1-4; d_gene: -; abundance: -; CDR3nt: TGCGCCAGCAGCCAAGAAGGCAGGGGAAATGAAAAACTGTTTTTT; CDR3aa: CASSQEGRGNEKLFF
v_gene: TRBV5-1; j_gene: TRBJ2-1; d_gene: TRBD2; abundance: -; CDR3nt: TGCGCCAGCAGCCCCGGGGGGGAATACAATGAGCAGTTCTTC; CDR3aa: CASSPGGEYNEQFF
v_gene: TRBV7-9; j_gene: TRBJ2-3; d_gene: TRBD2; abundance: -; CDR3nt: TGTGCCAGCAGCTCAGATCGGACTAGCGGGGGAGCAGATACGCAGTATTTT; CDR3aa: CASSSDRTSGGADTQYF
v_gene: TRBV7-8; j_gene: TRBJ2-7; d_gene: -; abundance: -; CDR3nt: TGTGCCAGCAGCCCGTTGCCGGACAGAACCTCCTACGAGCAGTACTTC; CDR3aa: CASSPLPDRTSYEQYF
v_gene: TRBV7-9; j_gene: TRBJ2-7; d_gene: -; abundance: -; CDR3nt: TGTGCCAGCAGCCCCGCGGGTTCAGTTTTCAACGAGCAGTACTTC; CDR3aa: CASSPAGSVFNEQYF
v_gene: TRBV4-3; j_gene: TRBJ1-5; d_gene: TRBD1; abundance: -; CDR3nt: TGCGCCAGCAGCCAAAACCCAGGGGGCGGCCAGCCCCAGCATTTT; CDR3aa: CASSQNPGGGQPQHF
v_gene: TRBV27; j_gene: TRBJ2-5; d_gene: TRBD2; abundance: -; CDR3nt: TGTGCCAGCAGTCCCGGTGGTAGCGGGGCCAGGGCCCAGTACTTC; CDR3aa: CASSPGGSGARAQYF
v_gene: TRBV27; j_gene: TRBJ2-2; d_gene: TRBD2; abundance: -; CDR3nt: TGTGCCAGCAGTTCAGAGCGGGGGGGCGTATTTTCGAACACCGGGGAGCTGTTTTTT; CDR3aa: CASSSERGGVFSNTGELFF
v_gene: TRBV18; j_gene: TRBJ1-5; d_gene: -; abundance: -; CDR3nt: TGTGCCAGCTCACCTGTGGCCTCGAGCGGCGTGGGCAATCAGCCCCAGCATTTT; CDR3aa: CASSPVASSGVGNQPQHF
v_gene: TRBV4-1; j_gene: TRBJ2-1; d_gene: TRBD2; abundance: -; CDR3nt: TGCGCCAGCAGCGCTGGGAGAATTAGCGGGGGCCACTACAATGAGCAGTTCTTC; CDR3aa: CASSAGRISGGHYNEQFF
v_gene: TRBV29-1; j_gene: TRBJ2-1; d_gene: TRBD2; abundance: -; CDR3nt: TGCAGCGTTTTGACTAGCGGGGGATCGGATGAGCAGTTCTTC; CDR3aa: CSVLTSGGSDEQFF
v_gene: TRBV18; j_gene: TRBJ2-5; d_gene: -; abundance: -; CDR3nt: TGTGCCAGCTCACGAGGGCCGGGAGTGGAGACCCAGTACTTC; CDR3aa: CASSRGPGVETQYF
v_gene: TRBV7-6; j_gene: TRBJ2-1; d_gene: -; abundance: once; CDR3nt: TGTGCCAGCAGCTTAGCGCCGAGAATGAACAATGAGCAGTTCTTC; CDR3aa: CASSLAPRMNNEQFF
v_gene: TRBV5-1; j_gene: TRBJ1-1; d_gene: -; abundance: -; CDR3nt: TGCGCCAGCAGCCGAGACCGCGGACTCACTGAAGCTTTCTTT; CDR3aa: CASSRDRGLTEAFF
v_gene: TRBV5-1; j_gene: TRBJ2-3; d_gene: -; abundance: -; CDR3nt: TGCGCCAGTAGGGGCCAGGACGCTGCTCATCCAGATACGCAGTATTTT; CDR3aa: CASRGQDAAHPDTQYF
v_gene: TRBV4-3; j_gene: TRBJ2-7; d_gene: TRBD1; abundance: -; CDR3nt: TGCGCCAGCAGCCAAGGAACCGGGACAGGGGTTTACGAGCAGTACTTC; CDR3aa: CASSQGTGTGVYEQYF
v_gene: TRBV30; j_gene: TRBJ2-5; d_gene: -; abundance: -; CDR3nt: TGTGCCTGGAGCAGGGACTTCCAAGAGACCCAGTACTTC; CDR3aa: CAWSRDFQETQYF
v_gene: TRBV28; j_gene: TRBJ1-6; d_gene: TRBD1; abundance: -; CDR3nt: TGTGCCAGCAGACGGGACAGGGCTTTGTTAAATTCACCCCTCCACTTT; CDR3aa: CASRRDRALLNSPLHF